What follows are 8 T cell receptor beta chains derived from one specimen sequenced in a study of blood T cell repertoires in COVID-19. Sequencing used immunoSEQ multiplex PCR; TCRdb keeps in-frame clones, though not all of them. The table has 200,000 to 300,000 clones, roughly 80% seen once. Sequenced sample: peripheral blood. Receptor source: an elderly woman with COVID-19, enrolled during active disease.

CDR3 nucleotide sequence: TGTGCCAGCACCCCAATCAGGGCTGGGGCCAACGTCCTGACTTTC. It specifies CASTPIRAGANVLTF. The chain has TRBV27 and TRBJ2-6; a weak D match, TRBD1 (5 bases). Looked up from germline, CDR1 is MNHEY and CDR2 is SMNVEV (reference sequence). Trimming removed 7 bases from V and 2 bases from J, with 12 bases in between. The CDR3 loop spans 15 amino acids. Based on the CDR3 plus reference TRBV27 and TRBJ2-6, the full variable domain is EAQVTQNPRYLITVTGKKLTVTCSQNMNHEYMSWYRQDPGLGLRQIYYSMNVEVTDKGDVPEGYKVSRKEKRNFPLILESPSPNQTSLYFCASTPIRAGANVLTFGAGSRLTVL.

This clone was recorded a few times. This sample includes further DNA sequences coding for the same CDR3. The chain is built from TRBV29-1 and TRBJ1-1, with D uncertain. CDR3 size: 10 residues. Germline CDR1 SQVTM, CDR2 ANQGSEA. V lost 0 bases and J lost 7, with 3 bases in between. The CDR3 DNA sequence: TGCAGCGTTGAAGAGCGTGAAGCTTTCTTT. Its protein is CSVEEREAFF.

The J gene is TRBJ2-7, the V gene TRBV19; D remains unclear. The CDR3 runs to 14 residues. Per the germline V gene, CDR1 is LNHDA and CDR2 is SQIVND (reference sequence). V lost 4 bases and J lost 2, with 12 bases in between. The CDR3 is CASSNNARAYEQYF. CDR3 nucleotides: TGTGCCAGTAGTAATAACGCGAGAGCCTACGAGCAGTACTTC.

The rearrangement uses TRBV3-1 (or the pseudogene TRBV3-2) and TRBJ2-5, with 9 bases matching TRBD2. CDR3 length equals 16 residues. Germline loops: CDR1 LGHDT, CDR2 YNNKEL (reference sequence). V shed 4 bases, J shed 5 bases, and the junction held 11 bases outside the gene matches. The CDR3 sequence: CASSPPGGRAGETQYF. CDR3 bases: TGTGCCAGCAGCCCGCCTGGCGGGAGGGCCGGGGAGACCCAGTACTTC.

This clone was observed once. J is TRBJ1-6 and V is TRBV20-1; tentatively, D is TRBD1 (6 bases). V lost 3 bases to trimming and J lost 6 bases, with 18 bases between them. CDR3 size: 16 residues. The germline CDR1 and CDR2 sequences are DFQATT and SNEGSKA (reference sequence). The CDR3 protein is CSASSRFGQLNSPLHF. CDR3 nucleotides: TGCAGTGCTAGTAGCCGTTTTGGACAGCTTAATTCACCCCTCCACTTT.

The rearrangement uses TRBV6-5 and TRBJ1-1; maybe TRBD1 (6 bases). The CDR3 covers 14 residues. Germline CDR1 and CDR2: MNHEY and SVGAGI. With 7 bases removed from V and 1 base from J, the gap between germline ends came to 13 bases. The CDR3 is CASNRGAKNTEAFF. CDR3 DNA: TGTGCCAGCAATCGGGGGGCAAAGAACACTGAAGCTTTCTTT.

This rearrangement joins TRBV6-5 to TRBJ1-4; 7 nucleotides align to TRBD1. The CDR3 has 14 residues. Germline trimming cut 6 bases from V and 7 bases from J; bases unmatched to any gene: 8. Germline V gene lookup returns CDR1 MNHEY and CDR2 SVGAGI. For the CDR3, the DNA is TGTGCCAGCAGGCGGGGACAGCAGGGTGAAAAACTGTTTTTT. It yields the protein CASRRGQQGEKLFF.

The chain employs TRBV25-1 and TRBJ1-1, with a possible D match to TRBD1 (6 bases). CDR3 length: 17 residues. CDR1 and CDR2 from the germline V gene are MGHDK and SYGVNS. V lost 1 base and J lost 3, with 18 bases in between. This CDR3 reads CASSESTGSWIDTEAFF. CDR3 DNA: TGTGCCAGCAGTGAATCCACAGGGTCTTGGATTGACACTGAAGCTTTCTTT.